These T cell receptor beta chains were read from a single sample in a study of T cell responses to AZD1222 COVID-19 vaccine. Measured with immunoSEQ multiplex PCR; TCRdb has only the in-frame clones, and not every one. This table holds around 130,000 clones, about 90% found once. The input for sequencing was peripheral blood, taken on day 0 of AZD1222 vaccination. All receptors come from an adult in good health. Both conserved end residues are part of each CDR3. Fields, in order: clone size, CDR3 length, V gene, J gene, D gene, CDR3 DNA, CDR3 protein. A D gene is named only where the DNA matches it firmly. Clone size is shown for a subset of rows, as once, few, many or a class of expanded clone.

.	15	TRBV5-1	TRBJ2-5	TRBD2	TGCGCCAGCAGTAGGAATAGCGGGACCCAAGAGACCCAGTACTTC	CASSRNSGTQETQYF
.	13	TRBV12-3/TRBV12-4	TRBJ1-4	.	TGTGCCAGCAGTTCCGGGCGCGGTGAAAAACTGTTTTTT	CASSSGRGEKLFF
.	15	TRBV6-5	TRBJ1-1	.	TGTGCCAGCAGTTACTCGGGCCGGGGAGACACTGAAGCTTTCTTT	CASSYSGRGDTEAFF
once	14	TRBV5-1	TRBJ1-2	.	TGCGCCAGCAGCTCAGACCTGGTTAGCTATGGCTACACCTTC	CASSSDLVSYGYTF
.	12	TRBV28	TRBJ1-2	.	TGTGCCAGCAGTCCGACAGGCTATGGCTACACCTTC	CASSPTGYGYTF
.	17	TRBV2	TRBJ1-3	.	TGTGCCAGCAGGAAAACCCTGCGTCAGGTCTCTGGAAACACCATATATTTT	CASRKTLRQVSGNTIYF
.	15	TRBV7-8	TRBJ1-6	.	TGTGCCAGCAGCACCGGACAGAAGCAGGATTCACCCCTCCACTTT	CASSTGQKQDSPLHF
.	14	TRBV19	TRBJ1-4	.	TGTGCCAGTCGAAGTGGGATCCCGAATGAAAAACTGTTTTTT	CASRSGIPNEKLFF
.	15	TRBV18	TRBJ1-5	.	TGTGCCAGCTCAACAACAGGGTTCAGCAATCAGCCCCAGCATTTT	CASSTTGFSNQPQHF
.	14	TRBV28	TRBJ2-1	.	TGTGCCAGCTCCTCGGCGGGTATGGGCAATGAGCAGTTCTTC	CASSSAGMGNEQFF
.	14	TRBV6-1	TRBJ1-1	.	TGTGCCAGCAGTGAAGTGATTGTTTTCGCTGAAGCTTTCTTT	CASSEVIVFAEAFF
.	12	TRBV12-3/TRBV12-4	TRBJ2-1	.	TGTGCCAGCAGTTCCTTACTCAATGAGCAGTTCTTC	CASSSLLNEQFF
.	13	TRBV12-3/TRBV12-4	TRBJ1-2	TRBD1	TGTGCCAGCACCTTAGGGACAGGGTATGGCTACACCTTC	CASTLGTGYGYTF
.	14	TRBV9	TRBJ2-1	.	TGTGCCAGCAGCGTATTTCCCTCGGGGGGCGAGCAGTTCTTC	CASSVFPSGGEQFF
.	13	TRBV7-9	TRBJ1-4	.	TGTGCCAGCAGCTTAGGGCCGAATGAAAAACTGTTTTTT	CASSLGPNEKLFF
.	17	TRBV30	TRBJ1-3	TRBD1	TGTGCCTGGAGTGTTATTGACAGGGGGCTATTTGGAAACACCATATATTTT	CAWSVIDRGLFGNTIYF
.	12	TRBV10-2	TRBJ2-7	.	TGCGCCAGCAGTGAGCAAGCCTACGAGCAGTACTTC	CASSEQAYEQYF
once	16	TRBV18	TRBJ2-2	.	TGTGCCAGCTCACTAAATGGAGGACAGTCCACCGGGGAGCTGTTTTTT	CASSLNGGQSTGELFF
.	12	TRBV27	TRBJ2-2	.	TGTGCTCAGCTATGGGGCACCGGGGAGCTGTTTTTT	CAQLWGTGELFF
.	15	TRBV28	TRBJ1-6	.	TGTGCCAGCAGCCCGATCGGCCAAGTACAGTCACCCCTCCACTTT	CASSPIGQVQSPLHF
.	15	TRBV5-1	TRBJ1-1	.	TGCGCCAGCAGCTTGGATCGCGCTGACAACACTGAAGCTTTCTTT	CASSLDRADNTEAFF
.	14	TRBV3-1/TRBV3-2	TRBJ1-1	.	TGTGCCAGCAGCCAAGAAGTGAGGGGTGCTGAAGCTTTCTTT	CASSQEVRGAEAFF
.	14	TRBV28	TRBJ1-2	.	TGTGCCAGCACTCCAGGGTTATACAACTATGGCTACACCTTC	CASTPGLYNYGYTF
.	11	TRBV12-3/TRBV12-4	TRBJ2-7	.	TGTGCCAGCAGTTCCCTGGGCGAGCAGTACTTC	CASSSLGEQYF
.	18	TRBV19	TRBJ2-3	.	TGTGCCAGTAGTGCCCTCTGGAGGGTGGGAGGCGCCACAGATACGCAGTATTTT	CASSALWRVGGATDTQYF
.	13	TRBV4-1	TRBJ1-6	.	TGCGCCAGCAGCCAAGATAATAATTCACCCCTCCACTTT	CASSQDNNSPLHF